A single sample gave rise to the 23 T cell receptor beta chains below, sequenced in a study of shared clonotypes between healthy human individuals. TCRdb keeps only in-frame clones here, not all; method: immunoSEQ multiplex PCR. The repertoire holds hundreds of thousands of clones, approximately 95% seen once, with over 0.095% in the top ten. Cells designated naive CD8 were CD45RO-negative and were positively selected for CCR7, with terminally differentiated effector memory CD45RA+ cells excluded. The sequencing input was naive CD8+ T cells sorted from blood. The origin of the receptors is a woman younger than 45 in good health.

The chain couples TRBV25-1 to TRBJ2-2; possibly TRBD1 for D (6 bases). This CDR3 is 13 amino acids long. Trimming shortened V by 6 bases and J by 5 bases, and 10 bases separated the two germline ends. Per germline, CDR1 MGHDK and CDR2 SYGVNS. CDR3 nucleotide sequence: TGTGCCAGCAGAGCTACAGGGACCGGGGAGCTGTTTTTT. It yields the protein CASRATGTGELFF. Based on the CDR3 plus reference TRBV25-1 and TRBJ2-2, the full variable domain is EADIYQTPRYLVIGTGKKITLECSQTMGHDKMYWYQQDPGMELHLIHYSYGVNSTEKGDLSSESTVSRIRTEHFPLTLESARPSHTSQYLCASRATGTGELFFGEGSRLTVL.

This chain connects TRBV5-4 to TRBJ2-5; 7 nucleotides line up with TRBD2. TRBJ2-7 matches the DNA end more closely, so the J call is doubtful. Germline CDR1 and CDR2: SGHNT and YYREEE (reference sequence). The CDR3 totals 12 residues. CDR3 bases: TGTGCCAGCAGCGATAGCGGGTACGAGCAGTACTTC. Translation gives CASSDSGYEQYF.

This sequence joins TRBV11-1 and TRBJ2-5, with 12 bases aligning to TRBD2. The junction had 15 bases not matched to a gene; V was cut back by 5 bases and J by 5 bases. This CDR3 is 18 amino acids long. Germline V gene lookup returns CDR1 SGHAT and CDR2 FQDESV (reference sequence). The CDR3 reads CASSPPTSGSREAETQYF. CDR3 nucleotides: TGTGCCAGCAGCCCCCCGACTAGCGGGAGTCGTGAGGCGGAGACCCAGTACTTC.

The genes are TRBV28 and TRBJ1-5; weak D call: TRBD1 (5 bases). The CDR3 is 15 residues long. In germline, CDR1 is MDHEN, CDR2 SYDVKM. V was clipped by 3 bases and J by 4 bases, with 13 bases between them. CDR3 sequence: CASSLGGQGNQPQHF. In DNA, the CDR3 is TGTGCCAGCAGTTTGGGAGGGCAGGGAAATCAGCCCCAGCATTTT.

V is TRBV27 and J is TRBJ2-1; no clear D. With 2 bases removed from V and 1 base from J, the gap between germline ends came to 6 bases. This CDR3 comprises 14 residues. In germline, CDR1 is MNHEY, CDR2 SMNVEV (reference sequence). As DNA, the CDR3 is TGTGCCAGCAGTTTAGACGGTTCCTACAATGAGCAGTTCTTC. As protein: CASSLDGSYNEQFF.

A word on this clone: At the DNA level, this CDR3 is encoded by other sequences in the same sample as well. V and J are TRBV18 and TRBJ2-7; 9 bases line up with TRBD1. The V gene end was trimmed by 3 bases and the J gene end by 3 bases; junction bases not matched to a gene: 3. This CDR3 spans 14 amino acids. Germline V gives CDR1 KGHSH, CDR2 LQKENI. CDR3: CASSPRDRVYEQYF. The CDR3 coding sequence is TGTGCCAGCTCACCCCGGGACAGGGTCTACGAGCAGTACTTC. Drawing the rest from reference TRBV18 and TRBJ2-7, the complete variable domain is NAGVMQNPRHLVRRRGQEARLRCSPMKGHSHVYWYRQLPEEGLKFMVYLQKENIIDESGMPKERFSAEFPKEGPSILRIQQVVRGDSAAYFCASSPRDRVYEQYFGPGTRLTVT.

In this sample, this clone turned up once. V usage is TRBV10-2 and J usage is TRBJ1-4; D gene ambiguous. The CDR3 has 14 amino acids. The V and J ends lost 8 bases and 0 bases respectively, with 10 bases between them. Germline V gene lookup returns CDR1 WSHSY and CDR2 SAAADI. The CDR3 DNA reads TGCGCCAGCGGACCGATTGCAACTAATGAAAAACTGTTTTTT. This gives the protein CASGPIATNEKLFF.

This clone was seen just once. The gene calls are TRBV18 and TRBJ2-7, with TRBD1 matching 9 bases. The trim removed 2 bases at V and 2 bases at J, leaving 10 bases unmatched. The CDR3 sequence is 17 residues long. The germline V gene has CDR1 KGHSH and CDR2 LQKENI. The DNA of the CDR3 is TGTGCCAGCTCACCAGGGGTCCGGGACAGGGAACCCTACGAGCAGTACTTC. Residues: CASSPGVRDREPYEQYF.

The chain has TRBV28 and TRBJ1-1; D is unclear. Trimming cost V 5 bases and J 1 base, with 8 bases left between them. The germline V gene has CDR1 MDHEN and CDR2 SYDVKM. The CDR3 has 13 amino acids. The CDR3 DNA reads as TGTGCCAGCAGTCCTACAGCGAACACTGAAGCTTTCTTT. Encoded protein: CASSPTANTEAFF.

The chain carries TRBV29-1 and TRBJ1-1, with D unresolved. Germline V CDR1 and CDR2: SQVTM, ANQGSEA. CDR3 size: 13 residues. V lost 2 bases, J lost 5 bases, and 12 bases lay in between. The CDR3 sequence: CSVEREPGTEAFF. The CDR3 DNA is TGCAGCGTTGAAAGGGAGCCGGGGACTGAAGCTTTCTTT.

The chain recombines TRBV15 with TRBJ1-2; D is possibly TRBD1 (5 bases). CDR3 length: 14 residues. Deletions cut 3 bases from V and 8 bases from J, with 16 bases between. Germline-derived CDR1 and CDR2 are LNHNV and YYDKDF (reference sequence). The CDR3 region has the DNA TGTGCCACCAGCAGCTTGGGGGTGTCGGCCGGCTACACCTTC. Translating gives CATSSLGVSAGYTF.

The chain joins TRBV7-9 to TRBJ2-7; the match to TRBD1 covers 8 bases. The germline gives CDR1 SEHNR, CDR2 FQNEAQ (reference sequence). Unmatched junction bases numbered 11, after V lost 6 bases and J lost 7 bases. This CDR3 spans 14 amino acids. In DNA form, the CDR3 reads TGTGCCAGCAGGCATCCACAGGGGGGAAAAGAGCAGTACTTC. Translating it yields CASRHPQGGKEQYF.

The genes are TRBV27 and TRBJ2-1; 7 nucleotides match TRBD1. V trimming: 2 bases; J trimming: 4 bases; junction bases outside the gene matches: 5. CDR1 is MNHEY, CDR2 SMNVEV, per germline (reference sequence). The CDR3 runs 15 residues. The CDR3 region is CASSLRGPAYNEQFF. CDR3 in DNA: TGTGCCAGCAGTTTAAGGGGGCCGGCATACAATGAGCAGTTCTTC.

This chain links TRBV28 with TRBJ2-7, with a tentative D call TRBD2 (5 bases). The CDR3 has 15 amino acids. The V gene lost 0 bases and the J gene lost 0 bases, with 9 bases spanning the gap. Germline CDR1 is MDHEN and CDR2 is SYDVKM. DNA of the CDR3: TGTGCCAGCAGTTTATGGCGGGTTGCCTCCTACGAGCAGTACTTC. Residues: CASSLWRVASYEQYF. The full variable domain, rest sourced from reference TRBV28 and TRBJ2-7, is DVKVTQSSRYLVKRTGEKVFLECVQDMDHENMFWYRQDPGLGLRLIYFSYDVKMKEKGDIPEGYSVSREKKERFSLILESASTNQTSMYLCASSLWRVASYEQYFGPGTRLTVT.

CDR3 protein: CASKVSGSETQYF. CDR3 sequence (DNA): TGTGCCAGCAAGGTTAGCGGGAGCGAGACCCAGTACTTC. The chain combines TRBV27 with TRBJ2-5, with 9 bases matching TRBD2. The CDR3 covers 13 residues. Germline-derived CDR1 and CDR2 are MNHEY and SMNVEV (reference sequence). J lost 5 bases, V lost 7 bases, and 5 bases had no gene match.

To note about this clone: Other nucleotide sequences in the sample specify the same CDR3. CDR3 sequence (DNA): TGTGCCAGCAGCTTAGGAGCCCACGAGCAGTACTTC. Its protein product is CASSLGAHEQYF. V is TRBV7-9 and J is TRBJ2-7, with D hard to call. Trimming pared 1 base from V and 5 bases from J, leaving 6 bases between. Germline CDR1 and CDR2: SEHNR and FQNEAQ (reference sequence). This CDR3 has 12 residues.

CDR3 loop: CASSLSGGFTEAFF. The DNA for the CDR3 is TGTGCCAGCAGTTTATCAGGGGGATTCACTGAAGCTTTCTTT. V is TRBV27 and J is TRBJ1-1; D might be TRBD1 (6 bases). From germline, CDR1 is MNHEY and CDR2 SMNVEV (reference sequence). The CDR3 consists of 14 residues. Trimming removed 0 bases at V and 4 bases at J, with 9 bases between.

J is TRBJ1-1 and V is TRBV13; a weak D match, TRBD1 (5 bases). The CDR3 is 14 amino acids. Germline loops: CDR1 PRHDT, CDR2 FYEKMQ (reference sequence). Trimming took off 4 bases at V and 1 base at J, with 10 bases between the two ends. In DNA, the CDR3 is TGTGCCAGCAGCTCAACGACAGAGAACACTGAAGCTTTCTTT. Encoded protein: CASSSTTENTEAFF.

The chain joins TRBV27 to TRBJ1-1, with TRBD1 matching over 7 bases. Germline loops: CDR1 MNHEY, CDR2 SMNVEV (reference sequence). CDR3 length: 13 residues. The junction had 6 bases not matched to a gene; V was cut back by 4 bases and J by 7 bases. For the CDR3, the DNA is TGTGCCAGCAGTTCATTGACAGGGTATGAAGCTTTCTTT. It translates to CASSSLTGYEAFF.

The gene calls are TRBV29-1 and TRBJ2-3, with 7 bases lining up with TRBD2. The length of the CDR3 is 12 residues. Germline CDR1 SQVTM, CDR2 ANQGSEA. Losses at the gene ends were 4 bases for V and 6 bases for J; bases not matched to a gene: 4. The CDR3 DNA is TGCAGCGTTGGGGAGGGCCCGGATACGCAGTATTTT. Its protein product is CSVGEGPDTQYF.

In its sample, this clone was seen once. This chain uses TRBV6-1 with TRBJ2-7; D possibly matches TRBD1 or TRBD2 (5 bases each). CDR1 is MNHNS, CDR2 SASEGT, per germline. Deletions cut 7 bases from V and 5 bases from J, with 21 bases between. The CDR3 is 15 residues long. As DNA, the CDR3 is TGTGCCAGCATGTCAATTTGGGGGAGCCTACACGAGCAGTACTTC. Translation: CASMSIWGSLHEQYF.

The CDR3 nucleotides are TGTGCCAGCAGTTTATTTGCAGGAACGGTTCGGGAGCAGTACTTC. Amino acids: CASSLFAGTVREQYF. The chain has TRBV27 and TRBJ2-7; D gene uncertain. The V end lost 1 base, the J end lost 7 bases, and 17 bases lay between the germline ends. Germline V lookup: CDR1 MNHEY, CDR2 SMNVEV (reference sequence). The length of the CDR3 is 15 residues.

The rearrangement links TRBV2 to TRBJ2-5; perhaps TRBD1 as D (6 bases). The J call is in doubt because the DNA end fits TRBJ2-7 better. Germline CDR1 and CDR2: SNHLY and FYNNEI. The CDR3 is 14 residues long. CDR3 sequence (DNA): TGTGCCAGCAGGGTACAGGGAACCTCTCTCGAGCAGTACTTC. Protein sequence: CASRVQGTSLEQYF.